Below, one T cell receptor (beta chain) is given with its context. The target antigen is unknown. The entry originates in a study of identical twins. General study points: Out-of-frame beta sequences exhibited a weaker degree of excess twin sharing. The conclusions drew on cross-sectional statistical analysis instead of tracking the same donors.

The CDR3 is 14 residues long. Germline CDR1 reads DFQATT; CDR2 reads SNEGSKA (reference sequence). TCRdb re-derived calls from the 5' RACE reads in MiXCR, one entry per CDR3 protein. Of approximately 690,000 distinct CDR3 sequences in the sample, 6.1% were seen once. The source is a man aged 18 to 30 in good health. Sequenced sample: naive T cells sorted from blood. This chain links TRBV20-1 with TRBJ2-7; 10 bases agree with TRBD1. The CDR3 region is CSPLTGTGAYEQYF. The CDR3 DNA follows: TGCAGCCCATTAACCGGGACAGGGGCCTACGAGCAGTACTTC.